This passage covers 30 T cell receptor beta chains from one sample sequenced in a study of blood T cell repertoires in COVID-19 (dated by TCRdb to 2020 to 2022). The receptor library was made with the immunoSEQ multiplex PCR assay. The table was pulled from immuneACCESS by TCRdb, which kept in-frame rearrangements only. Such tables lose some clones; where checked, under half of the loss comes from unresolved V genes, and the rest has no known cause. Counted in this sample were about 150,000 clones; about 86% of them appeared once. The ten largest clonotypes hold around 3.1% of the sample. Sequencing was done on a sample of peripheral blood. Receptors originate from a woman older than 75 with acute or convalescent COVID-19.

The V call is TRBV27, the J call TRBJ2-1, with D possibly matching TRBD2 (5 bases). The CDR3 length is 14 residues. Trimming pared 6 bases from V and 15 bases from J, leaving 24 bases between. CDR1 MNHEY and CDR2 SMNVEV come from the germline V gene (reference sequence). This CDR3 reads CASSPSAALRSRFF. The CDR3 region has the DNA TGTGCCAGCAGCCCATCAGCGGCGCTTCGATCCAGGTTCTTC.

This sequence joins TRBV4-2 and TRBJ2-7, with D possibly being TRBD2 (5 bases). Trimming cost V 0 bases and J 0 bases, with 18 bases left between them. Germline assignment: CDR1 LGHNA and CDR2 YNFKEQ. The CDR3 length is 18 residues. The DNA of the CDR3 is TGTGCCAGCAGCCAAGATCTTCCGGACTTGATAAACTCCTACGAGCAGTACTTC. The encoded protein is CASSQDLPDLINSYEQYF.

The V gene is TRBV19, the J gene TRBJ2-7, with no clear D. Germline values: CDR1 LNHDA, CDR2 SQIVND (reference sequence). Trimming shortened V by 0 bases and J by 2 bases, and 17 bases separated the two germline ends. The CDR3 is 17 residues long. CDR3 nucleotides: TGTGCCAGTAGTATAGACTCCCGAGGAAGTCATACCTACGAGCAGTACTTC. It yields the protein CASSIDSRGSHTYEQYF.

This CDR3 reads CASSPATGFNQPQHF. Here the CDR3 DNA reads TGTGCCAGCAGTCCGGCGACAGGTTTCAATCAGCCCCAGCATTTT. The chain employs TRBV28 and TRBJ1-5; a weak D match, TRBD1 (6 bases). The CDR3 sequence is 15 residues long. Germline assignment: CDR1 MDHEN and CDR2 SYDVKM. Trimming pared 5 bases from V and 3 bases from J, leaving 14 bases between.

The chain is built from TRBV11-2 and TRBJ2-3, with TRBD2 identical over 9 bases. The CDR3 is made up of 12 amino acids. Germline trimming cut 5 bases from V and 13 bases from J; bases unmatched to any gene: 7. Germline lookup yields CDR1 SGHAT and CDR2 FQNNGV. The CDR3 DNA is TGTGCCAGCAGCCAGGCGGGGGGGGATGAGTATTTT. It encodes CASSQAGGDEYF.

The rearrangement joins TRBV7-3 to TRBJ2-6, with D unresolved. This CDR3 region has 15 residues. From germline, CDR1 is SGHTA and CDR2 FQGTGA. Trimming took off 5 bases at V and 2 bases at J, with 10 bases between the two ends. CDR3 in amino acids: CASSPEIPGANVLTF. DNA of the CDR3: TGTGCCAGCAGCCCAGAAATCCCTGGGGCCAACGTCCTGACTTTC.

This rearrangement joins TRBV4-2 to TRBJ1-2; maybe TRBD1 (6 bases). Germline V gene data show CDR1 as LGHNA and CDR2 as YNFKEQ. The CDR3 has 17 amino acids. V gave up 1 base and J gave up 7 bases, with 22 bases separating them. The CDR3, as DNA: TGTGCCAGCAGCCAAGCCCAGCTCGGGGACACCCTGGTTGGCTACACCTTC. This sequence encodes CASSQAQLGDTLVGYTF.

The V and J genes are TRBV6-4 and TRBJ1-5; no reliable D call. Germline CDR1 and CDR2: MRHNA and SNTAGT. The ends were cut back, 4 bases at V and 7 bases at J, with 11 bases in the middle. This CDR3 region has 13 residues. DNA of the CDR3: TGTGCCAGCAGTGGCTACGGAGGGCAGCCCCAGCATTTT. Translated: CASSGYGGQPQHF.

This rearrangement joins TRBV29-1 to TRBJ1-1, with 8 bases identical to TRBD1. The length of the CDR3 is 14 residues. V shed 6 bases and J 1 base; nucleotides not matched to a gene: 7. Germline CDR1 is SQVTM and CDR2 is ANQGSEA. The CDR3: CSVGAGTGNTEAFF. CDR3 coding DNA: TGCAGCGTAGGAGCCGGGACAGGGAACACTGAAGCTTTCTTT.

This clone turned up a few times. The V and J genes are TRBV3-1 (or the pseudogene TRBV3-2) and TRBJ1-4; D possibly corresponds to TRBD1 (6 bases). Germline CDR1 LGHDT, CDR2 YNNKEL (reference sequence). V lost 6 bases, J lost 7 bases, and 18 bases lay in between. This CDR3 has 15 residues. CDR3 sequence reads: CASSPTGQKGEKLFF. DNA of the CDR3: TGTGCCAGCAGTCCTACAGGGCAGAAAGGTGAAAAACTGTTTTTT.

The V gene is TRBV19, the J gene TRBJ1-2; unclear D gene. The germline V and J ends were trimmed by 6 bases and 7 bases, with 15 bases remaining between them. CDR1 and CDR2 from the germline V gene are LNHDA and SQIVND (reference sequence). This CDR3 spans 13 amino acids. The CDR3 DNA reads TGTGCCAGTAGCCCTCCGGCAGGATCTGGCTACACCTTC. Its protein product is CASSPPAGSGYTF.

The genes are TRBV10-3 and TRBJ1-1, with TRBD1 matching over 11 bases. This CDR3 is 15 amino acids long. From germline, CDR1 is ENHRY and CDR2 SYGVKD. With 3 bases clipped from V and 3 bases from J, the junction kept 3 bases outside the gene matches. In DNA form, the CDR3 reads TGTGCCATCAGTGACTCGGGACAGGGGGACACTGAAGCTTTCTTT. Residues: CAISDSGQGDTEAFF.

The chain carries TRBV9 and TRBJ2-1; D is unresolved. Germline V gives CDR1 SGDLS, CDR2 YYNGEE. The CDR3 contains 13 residues. V was cut by 0 bases and J by 3 bases, with 4 bases left in between. The CDR3 nucleotides are TGTGCCAGCAGCGTAGACAGCTACAATGAGCAGTTCTTC. This gives the protein CASSVDSYNEQFF.

This chain uses TRBV7-7 with TRBJ2-5; the D gene is possibly TRBD1 (5 bases). Germline V gives CDR1 SSHAT, CDR2 FNYEAQ (reference sequence). Trimming took off 3 bases at V and 5 bases at J, with 13 bases between the two ends. The CDR3 consists of 14 residues. The DNA of the CDR3 is TGTGCCAGCAGCTTGAGGTGGGGCTTGGAGACCCAGTACTTC. It translates to CASSLRWGLETQYF.

J is TRBJ2-3 and V is TRBV24-1, with 13 bases lining up with TRBD2. The CDR3 runs to 18 residues. The ends lost 3 bases at V and 4 bases at J; junction bases unmatched: 9. Germline lookup yields CDR1 KGHDR and CDR2 SFDVKD. In DNA form, the CDR3 reads TGTGCCACCAGTGATCCCACCACTAGCGGGGGGGCCGCAGATACGCAGTATTTT. Translating gives CATSDPTTSGGAADTQYF.

This chain uses TRBV25-1 with TRBJ1-2, with 8 bases that match TRBD1. The CDR3 length is 15 residues. The ends lost 4 bases at V and 6 bases at J; junction bases unmatched: 10. In germline, CDR1 is MGHDK, CDR2 SYGVNS. CDR3 region: CASSAPGTGGHGYTF. CDR3 DNA sequence: TGTGCCAGCAGTGCCCCTGGGACAGGAGGGCATGGCTACACCTTC.

The chain employs TRBV7-4 and TRBJ1-5, with a possible D match to TRBD1 (6 bases). The length of the CDR3 is 14 residues. V was trimmed by 7 bases and J by 1 base, leaving 11 bases between them. CDR1 is SGHVT, CDR2 SQSDAQ, per germline. The CDR3: CASTRDRSNQPQHF. The CDR3 nucleotides read TGTGCCAGCACCCGAGACAGGAGCAATCAGCCCCAGCATTTT.

This clone was counted between two and nine times. This chain joins TRBV7-6 and TRBJ1-5; D gene unclear. This CDR3 has 16 amino acids. Trimming pared 5 bases from V and 2 bases from J, leaving 16 bases between. CDR1 is SGHVS and CDR2 is FNYEAQ in the germline V gene. For the CDR3, the DNA is TGTGCCAGCAGCCTAACTTACGGGGTAGGCAATCAGCCCCAGCATTTT. It translates to CASSLTYGVGNQPQHF.

J is TRBJ1-2 and V is TRBV10-3; D is perhaps TRBD1 (5 bases). Germline loops: CDR1 ENHRY, CDR2 SYGVKD. V lost 7 bases and J 5 bases, leaving 17 bases between the germline ends. The CDR3 has 14 amino acids. Written as DNA, the CDR3 is TGTGCCATCAAACCTACGGGGGATCGGTATGGCTACACCTTC. Protein sequence: CAIKPTGDRYGYTF.

This clone has only a few counts. The chain employs TRBV11-2 and TRBJ1-1; weak D call: TRBD1 (6 bases). V was pared by 4 bases and J by 1 base, with 13 bases between. Per germline, CDR1 SGHAT and CDR2 FQNNGV. The CDR3 spans 15 residues. CDR3 sequence: CASSSPGTPNTEAFF. The CDR3 region has the DNA TGTGCCAGCAGCTCCCCCGGGACACCGAACACTGAAGCTTTCTTT. Drawing the rest from reference TRBV11-2 and TRBJ1-1, the complete variable domain is EAGVAQSPRYKIIEKRQSVAFWCNPISGHATLYWYQQILGQGPKLLIQFQNNGVVDDSQLPKDRFSAERLKGVDSTLKIQPAKLEDSAVYLCASSSPGTPNTEAFFGQGTRLTVV.

Here the CDR3 reads CASSLGQVWEQYF. The CDR3 DNA follows: TGTGCCAGCAGCTTAGGGCAGGTGTGGGAGCAGTACTTC. The rearrangement links TRBV7-2 to TRBJ2-7; D gene ambiguous. This CDR3 contains 13 residues. Germline CDR1 and CDR2: SGHTA and FQGNSA. The V and J ends lost 1 base and 7 bases respectively, with 11 bases between them.

The chain has TRBV4-1 and TRBJ1-1; 9 bases match TRBD1. V trimming: 4 bases; J trimming: 0 bases; junction bases outside the gene matches: 6. This CDR3 comprises 16 residues. Germline CDR1 is MGHRA and CDR2 is YSYEKL. CDR3 sequence (DNA): TGCGCCAGCAGCCTGGACAGGGGAAGGGTGAACACTGAAGCTTTCTTT. Its protein product is CASSLDRGRVNTEAFF.

The chain employs TRBV4-1 and TRBJ1-4, with D maybe TRBD1 (6 bases). CDR3 length equals 16 residues. In germline, CDR1 is MGHRA, CDR2 YSYEKL. Trimming stripped 3 bases from V and 5 bases from J, with 16 bases between. CDR3 nucleotides: TGCGCCAGCAGCCATAAAAGAGGGGGGGGGAATGAAAAACTGTTTTTT. Translated: CASSHKRGGGNEKLFF.

This chain joins TRBV5-4 and TRBJ1-1, with D possibly matching TRBD1 (5 bases). The germline CDR1 and CDR2 sequences are SGHNT and YYREEE (reference sequence). The CDR3 loop spans 15 amino acids. Trimming cost V 2 bases and J 4 bases, with 15 bases left between them. CDR3 protein: CASSFIAQGSTEAFF. The CDR3 bases are TGTGCCAGCAGCTTTATCGCCCAGGGAAGCACTGAAGCTTTCTTT.

The chain carries TRBV7-8 and TRBJ1-2; possible D gene TRBD1, 6 bases. Per the germline V gene, CDR1 is SGHVS and CDR2 is FQNEAQ. Trimming took 5 bases from V and 0 from J, leaving 7 bases between them. This CDR3 has 13 residues. This CDR3 is CASSRTANYGYTF. DNA of the CDR3: TGTGCCAGCAGCCGGACAGCTAACTATGGCTACACCTTC.

The table lists this clone with a count of one. The chain employs TRBV7-2 and TRBJ1-1, with D hard to call. The germline gives CDR1 SGHTA, CDR2 FQGNSA. The CDR3 sequence is 16 residues long. With 3 bases removed from V and 4 bases from J, the gap between germline ends came to 18 bases. DNA of the CDR3: TGTGCCAGCAGCTTCGGGGTCGGGTGGGCCAGCACTGAAGCTTTCTTT. Its protein product is CASSFGVGWASTEAFF.

V gene TRBV19 combines with J gene TRBJ1-6; 8 bases line up with TRBD1. This CDR3 is built from 14 residues. Trimming took 4 bases from V and 7 from J; bases not matched to a gene: 3. The germline V gene has CDR1 LNHDA and CDR2 SQIVND (reference sequence). The CDR3 here is CASSNRGGNSPLHF. CDR3 sequence (DNA): TGTGCCAGTAGTAACAGGGGGGGAAATTCACCCCTCCACTTT. The whole variable domain, filled in from reference TRBV19 and TRBJ1-6, reads DGGITQSPKYLFRKEGQNVTLSCEQNLNHDAMYWYRQDPGQGLRLIYYSQIVNDFQKGDIAEGYSVSREKKESFPLTVTSAQKNPTAFYLCASSNRGGNSPLHFGNGTRLTVT.

This chain connects TRBV14 to TRBJ2-3, with TRBD2 matching 9 bases. This CDR3 contains 13 residues. Germline assignment: CDR1 SGHDN and CDR2 FVKESK. With V trimmed by 4 bases and J by 8 bases, 4 bases remained unmatched. The CDR3 coding sequence is TGTGCCAGCAGCCGGACTAGCGCTCCTACGCAGTATTTT. It encodes CASSRTSAPTQYF.

A few counts support this clone. This rearrangement joins TRBV20-1 to TRBJ2-3; D unclear. The CDR3 spans 11 residues. Germline assignment: CDR1 DFQATT and CDR2 SNEGSKA (reference sequence). The V end lost 5 bases, the J end lost 4 bases, and 7 bases lay between the germline ends. This chain's CDR3 is CSALLADTQYF. CDR3 coding DNA: TGCAGTGCTTTACTTGCAGATACGCAGTATTTT.

The chain links TRBV27 to TRBJ2-1; possible D gene TRBD2, 6 bases. Germline CDR1 reads MNHEY; CDR2 reads SMNVEV (reference sequence). The V gene lost 5 bases and the J gene lost 2 bases, with 13 bases spanning the gap. The CDR3 is made up of 15 amino acids. For the CDR3, the DNA is TGTGCCAGCAGTATCACTAGCACCGCCTACAATGAGCAGTTCTTC. Encoded protein: CASSITSTAYNEQFF.